This T cell receptor (beta chain) is from a study of cytomegalovirus exposure and HLA in healthy donors. V dropped 6 bases and J dropped 8 bases, with 13 bases sitting between them. The CDR3 length is 13 residues. The V gene's germline CDR1 is MGHDK and CDR2 SYGVNS. A multiplex PCR was run with 60 Vbeta primers and 13 Jbeta primers. Sequenced by immunoSEQ multiplex PCR; TCRdb stores in-frame clones only, minus some. The repertoire holds roughly 80,000 clones, with approximately 67% as singletons. The clonotype comes from a male donor in good health and CMV-seropositive. This sequence joins TRBV25-1 and TRBJ1-4; D perhaps matches TRBD1 (5 bases). The sample consisted of PBMCs. CDR3 loop: CASRPDSPEKLFF. The CDR3 nucleotides are TGTGCCAGCAGACCAGACAGTCCAGAAAAACTGTTTTTT.